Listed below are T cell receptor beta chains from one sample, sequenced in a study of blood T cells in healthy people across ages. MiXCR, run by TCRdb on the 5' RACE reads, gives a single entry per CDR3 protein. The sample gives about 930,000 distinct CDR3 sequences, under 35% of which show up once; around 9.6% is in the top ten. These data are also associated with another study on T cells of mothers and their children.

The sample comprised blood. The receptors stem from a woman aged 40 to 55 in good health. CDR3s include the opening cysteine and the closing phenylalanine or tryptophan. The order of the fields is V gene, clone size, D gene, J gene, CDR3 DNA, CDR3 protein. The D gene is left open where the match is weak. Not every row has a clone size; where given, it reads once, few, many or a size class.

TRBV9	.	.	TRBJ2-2	TGTGCCAGCAGCGGCAGGAGCCTGAACACCGGGGAGCTGTTTTTT	CASSGRSLNTGELFF
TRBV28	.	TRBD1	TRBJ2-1	TGTGCCAGCAGTTTATTGGGGGACAGGGTGAATGAGCAGTTCTTC	CASSLLGDRVNEQFF
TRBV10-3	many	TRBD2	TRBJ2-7	TGTGCCATCGAGGTAGCGGGGCGCGAGCAGTACTTC	CAIEVAGREQYF
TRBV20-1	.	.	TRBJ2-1	TGCAGTGCTAGAGATAAGGGCAGGGGAGGCGATGAGCAGTTCTTC	CSARDKGRGGDEQFF
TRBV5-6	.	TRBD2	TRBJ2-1	TGTGCCAGCAGTTCCGGGACTAGCGGGGGACCCTACAATGAGCAGTTCTTC	CASSSGTSGGPYNEQFF
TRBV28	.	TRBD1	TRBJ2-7	TGTGCCACGGGACAGGAGGGAAACGAGCAGTACTTC	CATGQEGNEQYF
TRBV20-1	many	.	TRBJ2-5	TGCAGTGCTAGAGTCCAAGAGACCCAGTACTTC	CSARVQETQYF
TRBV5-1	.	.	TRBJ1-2	TGCGCCAGCAGCCAAGAGGGACACCCCCCGCGGGGCTACACCTTC	CASSQEGHPPRGYTF
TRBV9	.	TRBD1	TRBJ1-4	TGTGCCAGCAGCGTAGGGGCAGGGGGTAAGGAAAAACTGTTTTTT	CASSVGAGGKEKLFF
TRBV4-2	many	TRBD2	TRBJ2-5	TGTGCCAGCAGCCAAGATTGGACTAGCGGGGGAGAGACCCAGTACTTC	CASSQDWTSGGETQYF
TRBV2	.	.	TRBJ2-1	TGTGCCAGCGGGGAGGTTAACGAGCAGTTCTTC	CASGEVNEQFF
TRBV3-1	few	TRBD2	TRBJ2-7	TGTGCCAGCAGCTTCGCTAGCGGGAGTTCCGAGCAGTACTTC	CASSFASGSSEQYF
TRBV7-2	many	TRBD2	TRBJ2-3	TGTGCCAGCAGCTTGGTGGGCGGGGGTCCCACAGATACGCAGTATTTT	CASSLVGGGPTDTQYF
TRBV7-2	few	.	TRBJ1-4	TGTGCCAGCAGCATGAGGGTAGGGGGTAATGAAAAACTGTTTTTT	CASSMRVGGNEKLFF
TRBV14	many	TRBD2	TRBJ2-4	TGTGCCAGCAGCCAAAGCGCGGCTAGCGGGGTAAACATTCAGTACTTC	CASSQSAASGVNIQYF
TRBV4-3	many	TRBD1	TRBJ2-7	TGCGCCAGCAGCCACTCCCTAACAGGGGGCAGGTCCTACGAGCAGTACTTC	CASSHSLTGGRSYEQYF
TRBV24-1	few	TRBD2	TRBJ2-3	TGTGCCACCCGGAGCGGGGTTGAGGATACGCAGTATTTT	CATRSGVEDTQYF
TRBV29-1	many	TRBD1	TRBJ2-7	TGCAGCGTGGTGGACAGGGATTTTCCCTACGAGCAGTACTTC	CSVVDRDFPYEQYF
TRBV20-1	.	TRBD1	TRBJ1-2	TGCAGTGCTAGTGTAGGGACAGCTAACTATGGCTACACCTTC	CSASVGTANYGYTF
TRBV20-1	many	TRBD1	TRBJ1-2	TGCAGTGCTCCCCGGACAGGGGGAGGGTATGGCTACACCTTC	CSAPRTGGGYGYTF
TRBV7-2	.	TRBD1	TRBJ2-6	TGTGCCAGCAGTTATACCGGGACAGGGGTATCTGGGGCCAACGTCCTGACTTTC	CASSYTGTGVSGANVLTF
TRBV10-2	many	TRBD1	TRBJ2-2	TGCGCCAGCAGGGCGAGCGACAGGGCCTTCGGGGGGGAGCTGTTTTTT	CASRASDRAFGGELFF
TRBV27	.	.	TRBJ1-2	TGTGCCAACAGTGCAATAGGGACGGAGTATGGCTACACCTTC	CANSAIGTEYGYTF
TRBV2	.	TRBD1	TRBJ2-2	TGTGCCAGCAGTGTGGGGACAGGCACCGGGGAGCTGTTTTTT	CASSVGTGTGELFF
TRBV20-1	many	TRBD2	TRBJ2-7	TGCAGTGCTGACCTGACTAGCAGTTCCTACGAGCAGTACTTC	CSADLTSSSYEQYF
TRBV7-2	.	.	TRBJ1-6	TGTGCCAGCAGCTTAACGGCAGGCCGGAGCTCCTATAATTCACCCCTCCACTTT	CASSLTAGRSSYNSPLHF
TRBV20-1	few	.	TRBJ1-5	TGCAGTGCTTCAACGGACGGTGTCCATCAGCCCCAGCATTTT	CSASTDGVHQPQHF
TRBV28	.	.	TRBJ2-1	TGTGCCAGCAGTACGACATCCACCTACGAGCAGTTCTTC	CASSTTSTYEQFF
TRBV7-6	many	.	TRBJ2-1	TGTGCCAGCAGCTTAGGTTCTGGGGGTCTTGAGCAGTTCTTC	CASSLGSGGLEQFF
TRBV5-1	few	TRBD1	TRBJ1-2	TGCGCCAGCAGCCCAGAAGGGGGCCCCTATGGCTACACCTTC	CASSPEGGPYGYTF
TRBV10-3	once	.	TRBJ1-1	TGTGCCATCAGTGACAAAGGGCTGGGCACTGAAGCTTTCTTT	CAISDKGLGTEAFF
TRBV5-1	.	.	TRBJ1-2	TGCGCCAGCAGCTTGGGACCATCAGGGGTCCTCTATGGCTACACCTTC	CASSLGPSGVLYGYTF
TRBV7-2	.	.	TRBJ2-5	TGTGCCAGCAGTAGTACCACAGGGCGAGAGACCCAGTACTTC	CASSSTTGRETQYF
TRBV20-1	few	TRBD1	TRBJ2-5	TGCAGTGCTAGAAAAGGGACAGGGGATTTGGAGACCCAGTACTTC	CSARKGTGDLETQYF
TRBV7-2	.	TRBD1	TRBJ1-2	TGTGCCAGCAGCCCCCGGGCTGAGACAGGGGTAGGAGGCTACACCTTC	CASSPRAETGVGGYTF
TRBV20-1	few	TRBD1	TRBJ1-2	TGCAGTGCTAGAGGGGCCGGACAGGGGTCAGGGGGCTACACCTTC	CSARGAGQGSGGYTF
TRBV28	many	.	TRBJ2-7	TGTGCCAGCAGAACGCCGGGGGCAAGGAGCTCCTACGAGCAGTACTTC	CASRTPGARSSYEQYF
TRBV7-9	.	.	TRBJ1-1	TGTGCCAGCACTCTAGGTGAGGGGGTAGGGGACACTGAAGCTTTCTTT	CASTLGEGVGDTEAFF
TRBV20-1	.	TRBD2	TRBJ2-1	TGCAGTGCTACCTCAGGCGGGAGGGATTACAATGAGCAGTTCTTC	CSATSGGRDYNEQFF
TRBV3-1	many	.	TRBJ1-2	TGTGCCAGCAGCCAAGCGGGGCTATACTATGGCTACACCTTC	CASSQAGLYYGYTF
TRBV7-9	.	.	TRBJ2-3	TGTGCCAGCAGCTTACGAGGTGGAACAGGGACAGATACGCAGTATTTT	CASSLRGGTGTDTQYF
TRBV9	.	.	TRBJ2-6	TGTGCCAGCAGCGGGGAGGGAGGGGGTCCTCTCTCTGGGGCCAACGTCCTGACTTTC	CASSGEGGGPLSGANVLTF
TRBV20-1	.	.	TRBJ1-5	TGCAGTGCTAGAGATCCAGCGAGCAATCAGCCCCAGCATTTT	CSARDPASNQPQHF
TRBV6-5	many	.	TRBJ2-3	TGTGCCAGCAGTTACTCGGGGGTAAGCACAGATACGCAGTATTTT	CASSYSGVSTDTQYF
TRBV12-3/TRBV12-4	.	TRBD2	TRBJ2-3	TGTGCCAGCATCACCCCTAGCGGGGGGGCAGATACGGAGTATTTT	CASITPSGGADTEYF
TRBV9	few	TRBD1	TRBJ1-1	TGTGCCAGCAGCGCGCTTCAAGGGGGCCGGACTGAAGCTTTCTTT	CASSALQGGRTEAFF
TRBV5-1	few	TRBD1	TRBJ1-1	TGCGCCAGTACAGGGGTCCTCAACACTGAAGCTTTCTTT	CASTGVLNTEAFF
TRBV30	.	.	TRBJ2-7	TGTGCCTGGACATCCGGGGACTACGAGCAGTACTTC	CAWTSGDYEQYF
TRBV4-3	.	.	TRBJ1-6	TGCGCCAGCAGCCAAGGAGCGGTTAATTCACCCCTCCACTTT	CASSQGAVNSPLHF
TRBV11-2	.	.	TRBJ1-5	TGTGCCAGCAGCTCCGGAGGATCCCGTAATCAGCCCCAGCATTTT	CASSSGGSRNQPQHF
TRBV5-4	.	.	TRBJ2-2	TGTGCCAGCAGCCCCGTGGGTAGGAACGGGGAGCTGTTTTTT	CASSPVGRNGELFF
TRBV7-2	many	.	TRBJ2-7	TGTGCCAGCAGCCGTGCGGGACCCGGCGGCTACGAGCAGTACTTC	CASSRAGPGGYEQYF
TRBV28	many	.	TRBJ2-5	TGTGCCACAGGGAGGGAGACCCAGTACTTC	CATGRETQYF
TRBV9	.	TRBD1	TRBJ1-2	TGTGCCAGCAGCACCCAGGGGACAGGGATGGTCTATGGCCACACCTTC	CASSTQGTGMVYGHTF
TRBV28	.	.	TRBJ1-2	TGTGCCCGCGCGAAAGCGGGGGGCACTCTAAACTATGGCTACACCTTC	CARAKAGGTLNYGYTF
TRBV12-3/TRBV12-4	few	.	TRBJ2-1	TGTGCCAGCAGCAAGGGTTCGAGCTCCTACAATGAGCAGTTCTTC	CASSKGSSSYNEQFF
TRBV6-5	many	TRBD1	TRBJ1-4	TGTGCCAGCAGACTTGAGGGGGCTACTAATGAAAAACTGTTTTTT	CASRLEGATNEKLFF